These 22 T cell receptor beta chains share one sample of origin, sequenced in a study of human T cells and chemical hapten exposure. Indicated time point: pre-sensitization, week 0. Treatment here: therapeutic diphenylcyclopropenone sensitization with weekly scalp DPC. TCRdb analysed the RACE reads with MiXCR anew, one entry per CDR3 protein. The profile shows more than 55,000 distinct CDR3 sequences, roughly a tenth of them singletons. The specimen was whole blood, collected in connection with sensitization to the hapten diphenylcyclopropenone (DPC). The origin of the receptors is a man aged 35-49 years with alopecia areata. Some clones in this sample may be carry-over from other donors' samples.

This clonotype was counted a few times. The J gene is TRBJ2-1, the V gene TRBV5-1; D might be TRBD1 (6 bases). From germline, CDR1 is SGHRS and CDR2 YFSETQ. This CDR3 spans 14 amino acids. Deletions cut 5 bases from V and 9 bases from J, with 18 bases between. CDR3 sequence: CASRLRQESGEQFF. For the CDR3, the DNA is TGCGCCAGCAGACTCCGACAGGAGTCCGGTGAGCAGTTCTTC.

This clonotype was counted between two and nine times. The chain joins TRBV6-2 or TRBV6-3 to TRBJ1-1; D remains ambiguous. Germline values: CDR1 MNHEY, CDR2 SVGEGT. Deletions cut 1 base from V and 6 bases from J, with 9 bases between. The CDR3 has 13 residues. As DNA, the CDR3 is TGTGCCAGCAGTTACTGGGGTAACGCTGAAGCTTTCTTT. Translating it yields CASSYWGNAEAFF.

The CDR3 sequence: CSEGTALQETQYF. CDR3 in DNA: TGCAGCGAGGGGACAGCCCTCCAAGAGACCCAGTACTTC. The J gene is TRBJ2-5, the V gene TRBV29-1, with 7 bases identical to TRBD1. J gave up 1 base and V 7 bases, and 6 bases lay outside the gene matches. The CDR3 spans 13 residues. Germline CDR1 SQVTM, CDR2 ANQGSEA.

CDR3 in amino acids: CASSLTPWLGELFF. CDR3 nucleotides: TGTGCCAGCAGTTTAACGCCCTGGTTAGGGGAGCTGTTTTTT. The genes are TRBV27 and TRBJ2-2; D gene uncertain. This CDR3 is built from 14 residues. Germline V gives CDR1 MNHEY, CDR2 SMNVEV (reference sequence). Trimming cost V 2 bases and J 8 bases, with 12 bases left between them.

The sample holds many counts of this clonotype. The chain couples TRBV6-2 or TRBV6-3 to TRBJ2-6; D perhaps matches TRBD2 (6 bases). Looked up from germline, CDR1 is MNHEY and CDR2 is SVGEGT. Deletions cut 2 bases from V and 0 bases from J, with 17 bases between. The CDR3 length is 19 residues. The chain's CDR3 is CASSYGYGGYPSGANVLTF. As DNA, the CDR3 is TGTGCCAGCAGTTACGGCTACGGGGGTTACCCCTCTGGGGCCAACGTCCTGACTTTC.

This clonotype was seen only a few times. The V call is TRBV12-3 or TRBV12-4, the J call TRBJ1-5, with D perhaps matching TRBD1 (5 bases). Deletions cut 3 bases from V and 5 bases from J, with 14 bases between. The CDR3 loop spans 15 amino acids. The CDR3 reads CASSLSAGRDQPQHF. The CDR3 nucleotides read TGTGCCAGCAGTTTGTCAGCAGGGCGGGATCAGCCCCAGCATTTT.

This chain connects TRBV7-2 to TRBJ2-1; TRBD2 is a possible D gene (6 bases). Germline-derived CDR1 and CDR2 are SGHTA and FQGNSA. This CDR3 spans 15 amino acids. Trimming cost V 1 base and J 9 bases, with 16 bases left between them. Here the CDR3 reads CASSLDTAGIGEQFF. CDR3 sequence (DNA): TGTGCCAGCAGCTTAGATACAGCGGGTATTGGTGAGCAGTTCTTC.

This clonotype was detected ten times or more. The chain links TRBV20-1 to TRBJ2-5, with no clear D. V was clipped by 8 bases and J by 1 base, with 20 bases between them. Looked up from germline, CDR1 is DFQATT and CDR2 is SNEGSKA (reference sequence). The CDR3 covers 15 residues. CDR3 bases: TGCAGTTACAACTCTCCCGGACGGATCCAAGAGACCCAGTACTTC. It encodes CSYNSPGRIQETQYF.

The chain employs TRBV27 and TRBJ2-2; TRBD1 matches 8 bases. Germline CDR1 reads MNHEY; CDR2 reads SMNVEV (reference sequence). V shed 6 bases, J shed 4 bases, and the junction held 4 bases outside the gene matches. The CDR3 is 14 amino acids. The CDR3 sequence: CASRTGVTTGELFF. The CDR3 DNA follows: TGTGCCAGCAGGACAGGGGTTACCACCGGGGAGCTGTTTTTT.

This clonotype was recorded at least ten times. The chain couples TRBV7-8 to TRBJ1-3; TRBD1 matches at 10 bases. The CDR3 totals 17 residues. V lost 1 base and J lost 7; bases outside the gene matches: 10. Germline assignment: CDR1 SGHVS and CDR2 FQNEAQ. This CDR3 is CASSLGVAWGQGNTIYF. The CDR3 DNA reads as TGTGCCAGCAGCTTAGGGGTAGCCTGGGGACAGGGGAACACCATATATTTT.

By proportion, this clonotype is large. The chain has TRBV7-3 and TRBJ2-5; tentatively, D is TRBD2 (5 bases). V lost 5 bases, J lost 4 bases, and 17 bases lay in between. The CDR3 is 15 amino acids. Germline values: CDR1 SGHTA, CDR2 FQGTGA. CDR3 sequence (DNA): TGTGCCAGCAGCCCCAGCGGAACTTGGGGAGAGACCCAGTACTTC. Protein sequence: CASSPSGTWGETQYF.

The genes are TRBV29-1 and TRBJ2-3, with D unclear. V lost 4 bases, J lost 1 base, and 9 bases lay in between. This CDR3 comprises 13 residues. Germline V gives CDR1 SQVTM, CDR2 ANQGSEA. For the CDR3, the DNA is TGCAGCGTTGGGGATTCTCGCACAGATACGCAGTATTTT. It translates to CSVGDSRTDTQYF.

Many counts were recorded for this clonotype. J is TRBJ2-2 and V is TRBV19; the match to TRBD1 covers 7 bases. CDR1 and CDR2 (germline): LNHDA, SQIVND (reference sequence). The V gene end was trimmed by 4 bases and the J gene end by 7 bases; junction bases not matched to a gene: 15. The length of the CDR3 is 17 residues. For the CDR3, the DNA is TGTGCCAGTAGTAGAGACCACAGGGGATCTCGAGACGGGGAGCTGTTTTTT. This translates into CASSRDHRGSRDGELFF.

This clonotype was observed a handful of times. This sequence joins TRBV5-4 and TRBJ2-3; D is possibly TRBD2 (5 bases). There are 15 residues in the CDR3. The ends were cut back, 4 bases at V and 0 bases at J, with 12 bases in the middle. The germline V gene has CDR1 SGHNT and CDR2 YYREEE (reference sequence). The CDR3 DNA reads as TGTGCCAGCAGCCCGAGCGGAGCGAGCACAGATACGCAGTATTTT. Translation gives CASSPSGASTDTQYF.

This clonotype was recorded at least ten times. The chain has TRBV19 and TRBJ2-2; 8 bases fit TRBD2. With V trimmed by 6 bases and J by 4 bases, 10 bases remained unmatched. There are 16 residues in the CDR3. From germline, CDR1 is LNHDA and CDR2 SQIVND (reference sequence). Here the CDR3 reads CASRPQAGGITGELFF. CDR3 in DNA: TGTGCCAGTAGGCCTCAGGCGGGAGGAATCACCGGGGAGCTGTTTTTT.

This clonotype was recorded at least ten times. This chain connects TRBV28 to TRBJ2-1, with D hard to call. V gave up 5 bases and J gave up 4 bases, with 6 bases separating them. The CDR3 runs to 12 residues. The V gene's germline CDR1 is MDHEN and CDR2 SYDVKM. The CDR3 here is CASSTVYNEQFF. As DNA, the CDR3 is TGTGCCAGCAGTACAGTATACAATGAGCAGTTCTTC.

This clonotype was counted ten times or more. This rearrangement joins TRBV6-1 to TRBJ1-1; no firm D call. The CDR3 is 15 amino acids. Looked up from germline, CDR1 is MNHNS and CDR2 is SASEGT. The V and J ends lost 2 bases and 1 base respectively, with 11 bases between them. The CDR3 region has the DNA TGTGCCAGCAGTGAATCGCAAAGGCCGAACACTGAAGCTTTCTTT. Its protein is CASSESQRPNTEAFF.

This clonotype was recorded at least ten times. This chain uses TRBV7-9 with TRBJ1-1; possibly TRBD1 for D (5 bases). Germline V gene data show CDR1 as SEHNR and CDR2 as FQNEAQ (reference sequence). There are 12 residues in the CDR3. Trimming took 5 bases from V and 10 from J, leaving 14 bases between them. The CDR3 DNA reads TGTGCCAGCAGCCCTGGACGTCAGGGAGCTTTCTTT. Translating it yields CASSPGRQGAFF.

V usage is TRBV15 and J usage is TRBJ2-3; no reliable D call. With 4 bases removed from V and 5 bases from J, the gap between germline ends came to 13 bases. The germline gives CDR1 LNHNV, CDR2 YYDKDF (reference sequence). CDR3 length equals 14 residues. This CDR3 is CATSTRVTGDTQYF. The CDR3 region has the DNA TGTGCCACCAGCACACGGGTTACGGGAGATACGCAGTATTTT.

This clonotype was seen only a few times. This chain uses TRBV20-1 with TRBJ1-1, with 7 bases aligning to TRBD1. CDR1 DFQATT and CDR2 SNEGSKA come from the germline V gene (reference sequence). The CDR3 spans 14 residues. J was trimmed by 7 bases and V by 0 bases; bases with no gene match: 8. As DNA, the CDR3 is TGCAGTGCTAGAGACCCCGGGACAGTTGATGAAGCTTTCTTT. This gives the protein CSARDPGTVDEAFF.

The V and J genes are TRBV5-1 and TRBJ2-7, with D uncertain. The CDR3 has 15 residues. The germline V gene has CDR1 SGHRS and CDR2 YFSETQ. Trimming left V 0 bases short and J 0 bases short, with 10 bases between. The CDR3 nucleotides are TGCGCCAGCAGCTTGGGCCCGGCAAGCTCCTACGAGCAGTACTTC. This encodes CASSLGPASSYEQYF.

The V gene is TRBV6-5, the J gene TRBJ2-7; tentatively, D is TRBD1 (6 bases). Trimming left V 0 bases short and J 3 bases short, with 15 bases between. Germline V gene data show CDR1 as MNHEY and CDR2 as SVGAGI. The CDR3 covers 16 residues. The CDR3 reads CASSYSTGIGGYEQYF. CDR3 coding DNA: TGTGCCAGCAGTTACTCCACAGGGATAGGAGGCTACGAGCAGTACTTC.